These 14 T cell receptor beta chains share one sample of origin, sequenced in a study of identical twins. TCRdb re-analysed the 5' RACE reads in MiXCR, keeping a single row per CDR3 protein. In the table there are roughly 240,000 distinct CDR3 sequences, about 7% of which are singletons. These data are also associated with another study on yellow fever vaccine responses in identical twins.

The sample comprised memory (CD45RO+) T cells sorted from blood. These receptors came from a young woman in good health.

The chain uses TRBV7-6 and TRBJ2-1, with no clear D. This CDR3 spans 15 amino acids. Between the trimmed V and J ends, which lost 2 bases and 2 bases, there was a span of 10 bases. The germline V gene has CDR1 SGHVS and CDR2 FNYEAQ. The CDR3 here is CASSLKEKPYNEQFF. DNA of the CDR3: TGTGCCAGCAGCTTAAAGGAGAAACCCTACAATGAGCAGTTCTTC.

This clonotype appeared many times. For the CDR3, the DNA is TGCGCCAGCAGCCTCGGGAAAGCGAGCTACGAGCAGTACTTC. This translates into CASSLGKASYEQYF. V usage is TRBV5-1 and J usage is TRBJ2-7, with D perhaps TRBD2 (5 bases). Between the trimmed V and J ends, which lost 4 bases and 3 bases, there was a span of 14 bases. The germline gives CDR1 SGHRS, CDR2 YFSETQ. The CDR3 is 14 residues long.

This clonotype came up many times. The chain is built from TRBV5-1 and TRBJ2-3, with 7 bases that match TRBD2. The V gene end was trimmed by 2 bases and the J gene end by 5 bases; junction bases not matched to a gene: 11. CDR1 and CDR2 from the germline V gene are SGHRS and YFSETQ. The CDR3 consists of 16 residues. The CDR3 sequence: CASSFTFGTTQDTQYF. The CDR3 DNA sequence: TGCGCCAGCAGCTTTACCTTCGGGACTACCCAAGATACGCAGTATTTT.

This clonotype appeared many times. The chain couples TRBV29-1 to TRBJ2-1; D is ambiguous. V gave up 7 bases and J gave up 4 bases, with 11 bases separating them. The CDR3 runs 12 residues. Germline-derived CDR1 and CDR2 are SQVTM and ANQGSEA. CDR3: CSADKTYNEQFF. CDR3 DNA sequence: TGCAGCGCCGATAAAACATACAATGAGCAGTTCTTC.

A remark on this clonotype: This clone may be a read error of a much larger clone one base away. V usage is TRBV3-1 and J usage is TRBJ2-1, with 9 bases aligning to TRBD2. The trim removed 0 bases at V and 5 bases at J, leaving 5 bases unmatched. Looked up from germline, CDR1 is LGHDT and CDR2 is YNNKEL (reference sequence). CDR3 length equals 16 residues. The CDR3 region has the DNA TGTGCCAGCAGCCAAGATTGGGGCGGGAGGGACAATGAGCAGTTCTTC. Protein product: CASSQDWGGRDNEQFF.

V gene TRBV6-5 combines with J gene TRBJ1-1; D is possibly TRBD1 (5 bases). The ends were cut back, 3 bases at V and 4 bases at J, with 12 bases in the middle. From germline, CDR1 is MNHEY and CDR2 SVGAGI. This CDR3 spans 14 amino acids. CDR3 region: CASSYRSGGTEAFF. The CDR3 region has the DNA TGTGCCAGCAGTTATCGATCCGGGGGCACTGAAGCTTTCTTT.

The CDR3 DNA follows: TGTGCCAGCAGCCAAGAATCGCGCTATGGCTACACCTTC. It yields the protein CASSQESRYGYTF. The chain employs TRBV3-1 and TRBJ1-2; D is ambiguous. From germline, CDR1 is LGHDT and CDR2 YNNKEL (reference sequence). The V and J ends lost 0 bases and 4 bases respectively, with 6 bases between them. The CDR3 is 13 residues long.

The chain is built from TRBV20-1 and TRBJ2-7; TRBD2 matches at 9 bases. Germline V lookup: CDR1 DFQATT, CDR2 SNEGSKA (reference sequence). The CDR3 has 18 residues. Germline trimming cut 2 bases from V and 0 bases from J; bases unmatched to any gene: 14. CDR3 DNA: TGCAGTGCTAGACCGTCGGGACTAGCAAATATCGGCTCCTACGAGCAGTACTTC. This sequence encodes CSARPSGLANIGSYEQYF.

This clonotype was observed a few times. The chain is built from TRBV6-5 and TRBJ2-3, with D unresolved. Trimming stripped 0 bases from V and 0 bases from J, with 13 bases between. The CDR3 loop spans 17 amino acids. Germline V CDR1 and CDR2: MNHEY, SVGAGI. The CDR3 DNA reads as TGTGCCAGCAGTTACTCCCCGGCCAGTAGAAGCACAGATACGCAGTATTTT. Amino acids: CASSYSPASRSTDTQYF.

This clonotype was observed many times. The rearrangement links TRBV18 to TRBJ2-5, with D perhaps matching TRBD1 or TRBD2 (5 bases each). This CDR3 region has 14 residues. Trimming shortened V by 3 bases and J by 3 bases, and 11 bases separated the two germline ends. Germline-derived CDR1 and CDR2 are KGHSH and LQKENI. CDR3 sequence: CASSPGDPEETQYF. As DNA, the CDR3 is TGTGCCAGCTCACCGGGGGACCCCGAAGAGACCCAGTACTTC.

J is TRBJ2-2 and V is TRBV11-1; D is unresolved. Per germline, CDR1 SGHAT and CDR2 FQDESV (reference sequence). CDR3 length: 16 residues. Trimming shortened V by 5 bases and J by 8 bases, and 21 bases separated the two germline ends. CDR3 residues: CASSRDPRAGSGELFF. CDR3 nucleotide sequence: TGTGCCAGCAGCAGAGATCCCCGGGCAGGTTCTGGGGAGCTGTTTTTT.

This clonotype was counted a few times. The chain recombines TRBV2 with TRBJ2-4, with D possibly called TRBD1 or TRBD2 (5 bases each). The germline V and J ends were trimmed by 7 bases and 7 bases, with 14 bases remaining between them. The germline gives CDR1 SNHLY, CDR2 FYNNEI. The length of the CDR3 is 13 residues. This chain's CDR3 is CASMGEGRNIQYF. The CDR3 coding sequence is TGTGCCAGCATGGGTGAGGGGCGGAACATTCAGTACTTC.

The sample holds many counts of this clonotype. The chain links TRBV5-1 to TRBJ1-2; 7 bases match TRBD1. The germline gives CDR1 SGHRS, CDR2 YFSETQ. V dropped 3 bases and J dropped 4; count of bases not matched to a gene: 6. CDR3 size: 14 residues. CDR3: CASSSGTAGYGYTF. The CDR3 DNA sequence: TGCGCCAGCAGCTCGGGGACAGCCGGCTATGGCTACACCTTC.

This clonotype was recorded at least ten times. The rearrangement joins TRBV29-1 to TRBJ1-2; D remains unclear. The germline V gene encodes CDR1 SQVTM and CDR2 ANQGSEA. The CDR3 runs 11 residues. Trimming stripped 4 bases from V and 2 bases from J, with 5 bases between. The CDR3 protein is CSVVENYGYTF. CDR3 nucleotide sequence: TGCAGCGTTGTGGAGAACTATGGCTACACCTTC.